This T cell receptor (beta chain) was retrieved from a study of PD-1 blockade in classical Hodgkin lymphoma. Every patient was affected by relapse after autologous stem cell transplantation, while exposure to brentuximab vedotin was not uniform. The data were produced by immunoSEQ multiplex PCR, yet TCRdb's version contains in-frame clones alone and is incomplete. The sample consists of approximately 44,000 clones, 70% to 80% of them appearing once. Germline CDR1 reads LNHDA; CDR2 reads SQIVND (reference sequence). CDR3 length equals 16 residues. V lost 1 base to trimming and J lost 5 bases, with 17 bases between them.

The specimen comprised peripheral blood mononuclear cells (PBMCs), sampled at baseline. This sequence was found in a human donor with classical Hodgkin lymphoma. The gene calls are TRBV19 and TRBJ1-1; D is unresolved. The CDR3 nucleotides read TGTGCCAGTAGTATAGGCGCGCGAAGTTTAGGAACTGAAGCTTTCTTT. It yields the protein CASSIGARSLGTEAFF.